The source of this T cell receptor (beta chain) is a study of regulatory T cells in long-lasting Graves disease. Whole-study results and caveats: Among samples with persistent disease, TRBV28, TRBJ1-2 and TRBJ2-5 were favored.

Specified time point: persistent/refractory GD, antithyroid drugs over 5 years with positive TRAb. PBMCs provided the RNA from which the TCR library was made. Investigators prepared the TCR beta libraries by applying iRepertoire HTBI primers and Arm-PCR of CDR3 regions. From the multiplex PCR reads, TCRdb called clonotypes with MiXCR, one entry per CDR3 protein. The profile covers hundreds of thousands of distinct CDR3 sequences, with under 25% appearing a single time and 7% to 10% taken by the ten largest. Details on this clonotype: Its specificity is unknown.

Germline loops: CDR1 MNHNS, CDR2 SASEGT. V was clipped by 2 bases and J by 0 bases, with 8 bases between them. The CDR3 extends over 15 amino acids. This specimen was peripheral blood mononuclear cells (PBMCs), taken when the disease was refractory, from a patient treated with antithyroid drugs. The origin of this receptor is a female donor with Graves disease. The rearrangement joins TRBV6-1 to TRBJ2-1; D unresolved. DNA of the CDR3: TGTGCCAGCAGTGAACAGGTTAGCTCCTACAATGAGCAGTTCTTC. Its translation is CASSEQVSSYNEQFF.